This T cell receptor beta chain was recovered during a study of patients and donors after allogeneic stem cell transplantation. TCRdb fed the RT-PCR reads into MiXCR, producing one record per CDR3 protein. The data contain more than 850,000 distinct CDR3 sequences, about a sixth of them singletons. V was clipped by 3 bases and J by 4 bases; unmatched bases: 8. CDR3 length: 15 residues. CDR1 is DFQATT and CDR2 is SNEGSKA in the germline V gene (reference sequence). The gene calls are TRBV20-1 and TRBJ2-2; 7 positions match TRBD1. This TCR came from a human donor who was either an allogeneic HSCT recipient or a stem cell or donor lymphocyte infusion donor (not recorded which). It is not recorded whose cells these are; they may come from a transplant donor. Sequenced input: blood, either unsorted or a sorted T cell fraction (not recorded which). CDR3 loop: CSASPGGRSTGELFF. For the CDR3, the DNA is TGCAGTGCTAGTCCAGGGGGACGGAGCACCGGGGAGCTGTTTTTT.